The sample holds one count of the clone carrying this TCR beta chain. The entry originates in a study of PD-L1 blockade in urothelial cancer. Overall study context: Researchers looked at the blood 3 weeks (second dose) and 6 weeks after treatment began. Researchers found blood samples held a median of approximately 150,000 T cells.

Clones were read by immunoSEQ multiplex PCR, and TCRdb kept only the in-frame ones, dropping some. Among 40,000 to 55,000 clones listed, 84% were seen once. The junction had 1 base not matched to a gene; V was cut back by 3 bases and J by 3 bases. The CDR3 is 14 residues long. From germline, CDR1 is SGHTA and CDR2 FQGTGA. The source material was PBMCs, sampled around atezolizumab (anti-PD-L1) treatment. This clonotype originated in a man aged 40-49 years with urothelial cancer. This chain connects TRBV7-3 to TRBJ2-1, with TRBD2 matching 8 bases. The CDR3: CASSLSGGYNEQFF. As DNA, the CDR3 is TGTGCCAGCAGCTTGAGCGGGGGCTACAATGAGCAGTTCTTC.